The next 14 T cell receptor beta chains were all read from a single sample in a study of cytomegalovirus exposure and HLA in healthy donors. This PCR relied on a set of 60 Vbeta primers and 13 Jbeta primers. Using immunoSEQ multiplex PCR, the repertoire was profiled, and TCRdb retains in-frame clones only, with some absent. The sample has 15,000 to 20,000 clones, more than 65% seen once. The sequenced sample consisted of PBMCs. These receptors were taken from a young man in good health and CMV-seronegative.

The gene calls are TRBV29-1 and TRBJ2-6; TRBD1 might be the D (7 bases). Trimming shortened V by 7 bases and J by 0 bases, and 13 bases separated the two germline ends. The CDR3 covers 15 residues. The germline gives CDR1 SQVTM, CDR2 ANQGSEA. This CDR3 reads CSARGDVSGANVLTF. The CDR3 DNA follows: TGCAGCGCCAGGGGGGACGTCTCTGGGGCCAACGTCCTGACTTTC.

This chain links TRBV30 with TRBJ1-3; no clear D gene. In germline, CDR1 is GTSNPN, CDR2 SVGIG (reference sequence). This CDR3 is 10 amino acids long. V dropped 8 bases and J dropped 4 bases, with 6 bases sitting between them. The CDR3 region is CAGQGNTIYF. CDR3 coding DNA: TGTGCCGGGCAAGGAAACACCATATATTTT.

This clone was observed a single time. V usage is TRBV6-5 and J usage is TRBJ1-1; 7 bases match TRBD1. In germline, CDR1 is MNHEY, CDR2 SVGAGI. There are 15 residues in the CDR3. Trimming removed 0 bases from V and 6 bases from J; junction bases left unmatched: 7. CDR3 sequence reads: CASSYSRGGRSEAFF. The CDR3, as DNA: TGTGCCAGCAGTTACTCCCGAGGGGGCAGGTCTGAAGCTTTCTTT.

The rearrangement joins TRBV5-1 to TRBJ2-7, with TRBD1 matching 7 bases. The CDR3 extends over 15 amino acids. With V trimmed by 4 bases and J by 0 bases, 7 bases remained unmatched. The germline V gene encodes CDR1 SGHRS and CDR2 YFSETQ. In nucleotides, the CDR3 is TGCGCCAGCAGCGTACAGGGGCTGAGCTCCTACGAGCAGTACTTC. This sequence encodes CASSVQGLSSYEQYF.

CDR3 DNA: TGCAGCGTTGACAGCCGGGGACAGAGTTCCACAGATACGCAGTATTTT. Amino acids: CSVDSRGQSSTDTQYF. The chain carries TRBV29-1 and TRBJ2-3, with 7 bases identical to TRBD1. The CDR3 has 16 amino acids. Germline trimming cut 3 bases from V and 2 bases from J; bases unmatched to any gene: 11. CDR1 and CDR2 from the germline V gene are SQVTM and ANQGSEA.

The genes are TRBV4-1 and TRBJ2-1, with 13 nucleotides matching TRBD2. Germline values: CDR1 MGHRA, CDR2 YSYEKL. This CDR3 has 16 amino acids. V was clipped by 0 bases and J by 8 bases; unmatched bases: 4. CDR3 protein: CASSQDTSGGAYEQFF. The DNA for the CDR3 is TGCGCCAGCAGCCAAGATACTAGCGGGGGGGCATATGAGCAGTTCTTC.

This clone was seen once. The chain recombines TRBV7-8 with TRBJ2-7; 9 bases line up with TRBD1. V trimming: 7 bases; J trimming: 2 bases; junction bases outside the gene matches: 9. CDR3 length: 15 amino acids. Per germline, CDR1 SGHVS and CDR2 FQNEAQ. CDR3 DNA sequence: TGTGCCAGCACCACAGGGACAGGGTTAACCTACGAGCAGTACTTC. This codes for CASTTGTGLTYEQYF.

V is TRBV5-6 and J is TRBJ2-5, with a tentative D call TRBD2 (5 bases). The germline V gene encodes CDR1 SGHDT and CDR2 YYEEEE. This CDR3 is 14 amino acids long. V was trimmed by 4 bases and J by 5 bases, leaving 15 bases between them. The CDR3 region has the DNA TGTGCCAGCAGCCCCCTTCGGGCGGGTGAGACCCAGTACTTC. Residues: CASSPLRAGETQYF.

The V call is TRBV10-3, the J call TRBJ2-7, with D maybe TRBD2 (7 bases). The germline V gene has CDR1 ENHRY and CDR2 SYGVKD. Trimming cost V 8 bases and J 5 bases, with 13 bases left between them. The length of the CDR3 is 12 residues. CDR3 in amino acids: CAIQGGGHEQYF. The CDR3 DNA sequence: TGTGCCATCCAAGGGGGGGGCCACGAGCAGTACTTC.

The chain joins TRBV9 to TRBJ1-2; the D gene is possibly TRBD1 (6 bases). CDR3 length: 15 amino acids. V was clipped by 7 bases and J by 0 bases, with 16 bases between them. Germline V gene data show CDR1 as SGDLS and CDR2 as YYNGEE. CDR3 protein: CASGWGGTPNYGYTF. DNA of the CDR3: TGTGCCAGCGGTTGGGGGGGGACACCTAACTATGGCTACACCTTC.

This chain uses TRBV30 with TRBJ2-7; 7 bases agree with TRBD1. The germline CDR1 and CDR2 sequences are GTSNPN and SVGIG (reference sequence). The length of the CDR3 is 12 residues. The V segment lost 4 bases and the J segment 1 base; nucleotides outside the gene matches: 1. The CDR3 spells CAWKQGSYEQYF. Written as DNA, the CDR3 is TGTGCCTGGAAACAGGGGTCCTACGAGCAGTACTTC.

The chain links TRBV6-5 to TRBJ1-2, with 7 bases that match TRBD1. This CDR3 is built from 14 residues. Germline CDR1 is MNHEY and CDR2 is SVGAGI. J was trimmed by 8 bases and V by 5 bases; bases with no gene match: 11. For the CDR3, the DNA is TGTGCCAGCAGTGGAACAGGGGTAGAGGGCGGCTACACCTTC. Residues: CASSGTGVEGGYTF.

This clone was detected only a few times. The rearrangement links TRBV6-4 to TRBJ2-3, with 10 positions matching TRBD2. V lost 4 bases, J lost 2 bases, and 3 bases stayed unmatched. This CDR3 comprises 15 residues. The germline V gene encodes CDR1 MRHNA and CDR2 SNTAGT. The CDR3 here is CASSATSGSTDTQYF. The DNA for the CDR3 is TGTGCCAGCAGTGCGACTAGCGGGTCCACAGATACGCAGTATTTT.

The chain uses TRBV6-5 and TRBJ1-2; D remains ambiguous. With 0 bases removed from V and 6 bases from J, the gap between germline ends came to 8 bases. Germline V gene lookup returns CDR1 MNHEY and CDR2 SVGAGI. The CDR3 sequence is 13 residues long. This chain's CDR3 is CASSYSRGNGYTF. The CDR3 DNA is TGTGCCAGCAGTTACTCACGAGGGAATGGCTACACCTTC.